This T cell receptor beta chain is from a study of cytomegalovirus exposure and HLA in healthy donors. This clone was seen a single time. V was clipped by 4 bases and J by 0 bases; unmatched bases: 6. CDR3 length: 15 residues. Per germline, CDR1 SGHDT and CDR2 YYEEEE. PCR involved 60 Vbeta and 13 Jbeta primers. The data were produced by immunoSEQ multiplex PCR, yet TCRdb's version contains in-frame clones alone and is incomplete. The sample yields under 250,000 clones, around 80% seen once. The chain combines TRBV5-6 with TRBJ1-1; 7 nucleotides agree with TRBD1. This clonotype originated in a woman in her 30s in good health and CMV-seropositive. Sequencing was done on a sample of PBMCs. The CDR3 nucleotides are TGTGCCAGCAGCGTGGGACAGCTAATGAACACTGAAGCTTTCTTT. Protein sequence: CASSVGQLMNTEAFF. The variable domain in full, with the rest retrieved from reference TRBV5-6 and TRBJ1-1, is DAGVTQSPTHLIKTRGQQVTLRCSPKSGHDTVSWYQQALGQGPQFIFQYYEEEERQRGNFPDRFSGHQFPNYSSELNVNALLLGDSALYLCASSVGQLMNTEAFFGQGTRLTVV.